Presented here are 18 T cell receptor beta chains from one specimen sequenced in a study of blood T cells in healthy people across ages. Primers used in a second PCR of roughly 6 to 11 cycles were a sample-barcoded 5' primer and a J-beta primer mix. TCRdb reprocessed the 5' RACE reads via MiXCR and lists one record per CDR3 protein. The sample lists around 1,500,000 distinct CDR3 sequences; 42% were seen once. Sequenced sample: blood. These receptors were obtained from a woman aged 18-29 years in good health.

A few counts support this clonotype. The J gene is TRBJ2-3, the V gene TRBV5-4; D unclear. V dropped 0 bases and J dropped 3 bases, with 11 bases sitting between them. CDR1 SGHNT and CDR2 YYREEE come from the germline V gene (reference sequence). The CDR3 covers 15 residues. CDR3 sequence: CASSLGRATTDTQYF. The DNA for the CDR3 is TGTGCCAGCAGCTTGGGACGAGCAACGACAGATACGCAGTATTTT.

This clonotype came up a few times. CDR3 DNA: TGTGCCAGCAGTGACCCACTTCGACAGCGAAACTATGGCTACACCTTC. Residues: CASSDPLRQRNYGYTF. The genes are TRBV2 and TRBJ1-2; D possibly corresponds to TRBD1 (5 bases). Looked up from germline, CDR1 is SNHLY and CDR2 is FYNNEI. The CDR3 consists of 16 residues. V lost 3 bases to trimming and J lost 2 bases, with 16 bases between them.

This chain joins TRBV7-2 and TRBJ2-3; D perhaps matches TRBD2 (6 bases). The length of the CDR3 is 16 residues. Germline V gives CDR1 SGHTA, CDR2 FQGNSA. Deletions cut 3 bases from V and 0 bases from J, with 13 bases between. The CDR3 DNA reads TGTGCCAGCAGCTTTTTTATAGGACTAAGCACAGATACGCAGTATTTT. It specifies CASSFFIGLSTDTQYF.

This chain joins TRBV11-3 and TRBJ2-3; TRBD2 aligns across 15 bases. There are 19 residues in the CDR3. The V gene end was trimmed by 3 bases and the J gene end by 6 bases; junction bases not matched to a gene: 13. Per germline, CDR1 SGHNT and CDR2 YENEEA. CDR3 sequence (DNA): TGTGCCAGCAGCTTCCGAGGGACTAGCGGGAGGAGTCTGGACGATACGCAGTATTTT. It yields the protein CASSFRGTSGRSLDDTQYF.

This clonotype has just a few counts. The J gene is TRBJ2-5, the V gene TRBV12-3 or TRBV12-4, with 9 bases identical to TRBD2. The CDR3 is made up of 14 amino acids. V lost 6 bases to trimming and J lost 4 bases; unmatched junction nucleotides: 6. The CDR3 here is CASSQSGRTETQYF. CDR3 in DNA: TGTGCCAGCAGCCAGAGCGGGAGGACAGAGACCCAGTACTTC.

This chain uses TRBV5-6 with TRBJ1-2; 11 positions match TRBD1. Per the germline V gene, CDR1 is SGHDT and CDR2 is YYEEEE. V shed 3 bases, J shed 7 bases, and the junction held 8 bases outside the gene matches. This CDR3 region has 15 residues. The CDR3 DNA is TGTGCCAGCAGCTCCCGGGACAGGGGGACGGTTGGCTACACCTTC. Translated, it gives CASSSRDRGTVGYTF.

The V and J genes are TRBV7-2 and TRBJ2-2; 10 positions match TRBD2. This CDR3 comprises 15 residues. CDR1 and CDR2 (germline): SGHTA, FQGNSA. V shed 4 bases and J 5 bases; nucleotides not matched to a gene: 4. The CDR3 sequence: CASSSAGGPTGELFF. The DNA for the CDR3 is TGTGCCAGCAGCTCAGCGGGAGGGCCAACCGGGGAGCTGTTTTTT.

The V gene is TRBV20-1, the J gene TRBJ2-3; 8 positions match TRBD1. This CDR3 spans 15 amino acids. The junction had 9 bases not matched to a gene; V was cut back by 3 bases and J by 4 bases. Germline CDR1 is DFQATT and CDR2 is SNEGSKA (reference sequence). The CDR3 loop reads CSARYGTGRSDTQYF. CDR3 DNA: TGCAGTGCTAGGTACGGGACAGGCCGATCAGATACGCAGTATTTT.

V usage is TRBV20-1 and J usage is TRBJ2-4, with D perhaps matching TRBD1 (6 bases). V was shortened by 1 base and J by 3 bases, with 16 bases between the two germline ends. The CDR3 extends over 16 amino acids. CDR1 DFQATT and CDR2 SNEGSKA come from the germline V gene (reference sequence). The CDR3 nucleotides are TGCAGTGCTAGAGTTAGGGCAGGGGTTAACAAAAACATTCAGTACTTC. This sequence encodes CSARVRAGVNKNIQYF.

The CDR3 DNA follows: TGCGCCAGCAGGGAAGACGGGACAGGGACTGAAAAACTGTTTTTT. Translated: CASREDGTGTEKLFF. The gene calls are TRBV5-1 and TRBJ1-4; TRBD1 matches 9 bases. Trimming took 5 bases from V and 7 from J; bases not matched to a gene: 9. Per the germline V gene, CDR1 is SGHRS and CDR2 is YFSETQ. This CDR3 region has 15 residues.

There are a few counts of this clonotype. V gene TRBV5-1 combines with J gene TRBJ1-4; TRBD1 might be the D (6 bases). The ends were cut back, 4 bases at V and 11 bases at J, with 18 bases in the middle. The CDR3 totals 14 residues. The germline gives CDR1 SGHRS, CDR2 YFSETQ. The chain's CDR3 is CASSTSGTYHKLFF. As DNA, the CDR3 is TGCGCCAGCAGCACATCCGGGACATACCATAAACTGTTTTTT. The full variable domain, rest sourced from reference TRBV5-1 and TRBJ1-4, is KAGVTQTPRYLIKTRGQQVTLSCSPISGHRSVSWYQQTPGQGLQFLFEYFSETQRNKGNFPGRFSGRQFSNSRSEMNVSTLELGDSALYLCASSTSGTYHKLFFGSGTQLSVL.

This clonotype appeared many times. The chain combines TRBV7-8 with TRBJ2-3, with unresolved D. Germline V gene data show CDR1 as SGHVS and CDR2 as FQNEAQ. The V end lost 4 bases, the J end lost 5 bases, and 13 bases lay between the germline ends. The CDR3 sequence is 14 residues long. The DNA for the CDR3 is TGTGCCAGCAGCTCAACCTCACGCCTAGATACGCAGTATTTT. Translated: CASSSTSRLDTQYF.

The chain is built from TRBV12-3 or TRBV12-4 and TRBJ2-5; D uncertain. V dropped 2 bases and J dropped 11 bases, with 27 bases sitting between them. The CDR3 runs to 17 residues. The CDR3 here is CASSLLFGHGWLYEQYF. CDR3 nucleotides: TGTGCCAGCAGTTTATTGTTTGGGCACGGCTGGTTGTATGAGCAGTACTTC.

The J gene is TRBJ2-7, the V gene TRBV28; TRBD1 matches 9 bases. From germline, CDR1 is MDHEN and CDR2 SYDVKM. After removal of 7 bases from V and 3 bases from J, the junction contained 13 bases not matched to a gene. The CDR3 runs 16 residues. The CDR3 DNA is TGTGCCAGCACCCCCCACCGGACAGGGGCACACTACGAGCAGTACTTC. Its protein is CASTPHRTGAHYEQYF.

V usage is TRBV12-3 or TRBV12-4 and J usage is TRBJ1-2, with 7 bases aligning to TRBD1. This CDR3 has 16 amino acids. The J segment lost 7 bases and the V segment lost 3 bases, leaving 14 bases of the junction unmatched. The CDR3 spells CASSFEGAYSSFGYTF. Written as DNA, the CDR3 is TGTGCCAGCAGTTTCGAGGGGGCCTACTCCTCCTTTGGCTACACCTTC.

This clonotype was detected a few times. The rearrangement uses TRBV25-1 and TRBJ2-1; no clear D. V was pared by 7 bases and J by 7 bases, with 2 bases between. The CDR3 is 9 amino acids. CDR1 and CDR2 (germline): MGHDK, SYGVNS. In DNA, the CDR3 is TGTGCCAGCACTAATGAGCAGTTCTTC. Translated: CASTNEQFF.

There are a few counts of this clonotype. The chain carries TRBV6-2 or TRBV6-3 and TRBJ2-1; D is perhaps TRBD2 (5 bases). Germline CDR1 is MNHEY and CDR2 is SVGEGT. The V end was cut by 8 bases, the J end by 10 bases, with 18 bases between. The CDR3 has 13 residues. CDR3 DNA: TGTGCCAGCGCCGGCGGACTGCCCTGGGAGCAGTTCTTC. Translated: CASAGGLPWEQFF.

This clonotype has only a few counts. The gene calls are TRBV9 and TRBJ2-3; maybe TRBD2 (5 bases). The CDR3 has 15 residues. Per germline, CDR1 SGDLS and CDR2 YYNGEE. Trimming cost V 0 bases and J 5 bases, with 13 bases left between them. The CDR3 DNA reads TGTGCCAGCAGCGTAGAAGCGGCCGGAGGAGATACGCAGTATTTT. Translating gives CASSVEAAGGDTQYF.